The TCR beta chain under discussion was sequenced for a study of blood T cell repertoires in COVID-19. Study information: The analysed material was cDNA or gDNA that came from T cells, B-cell-depleted T cells, or PBMCs.

Authors' data handling: Reference gene primer amplification yielded estimated nucleated cell counts. Using immunoSEQ multiplex PCR, the repertoire was profiled, and TCRdb retains in-frame clones only, with some absent. V, J and clone size are those of that table, while D and trimming were read from the DNA. The sample carries about 390,000 clones, approximately 90% recorded once. Recovered participants had two consecutive negative NP/OP PCR tests, healthcare professional clearance, or symptom resolution. Germline CDR1 reads SGHRS; CDR2 reads YFSETQ. V was clipped by 0 bases and J by 5 bases; unmatched bases: 7. This CDR3 spans 17 amino acids.

The rearrangement uses TRBV5-1 and TRBJ2-2; 10 nucleotides agree with TRBD1. This receptor was identified in a woman between 45 and 60 years old who had recovered from COVID-19. Sequenced sample: PBMCs or T cells enriched from blood (not recorded which). The CDR3 is CASSLEVLGQGTGELFF. Written as DNA, the CDR3 is TGCGCCAGCAGCTTGGAGGTGCTGGGACAGGGGACCGGGGAGCTGTTTTTT. The whole variable domain, filled in from reference TRBV5-1 and TRBJ2-2, reads KAGVTQTPRYLIKTRGQQVTLSCSPISGHRSVSWYQQTPGQGLQFLFEYFSETQRNKGNFPGRFSGRQFSNSRSEMNVSTLELGDSALYLCASSLEVLGQGTGELFFGEGSRLTVL.